This T cell receptor (beta chain) was retrieved from a study of CD8 T cells in ankylosing spondylitis. Study findings and constraints: Past research had described some motif variants in reactive arthritis synovial fluid and blood. Made up of fewer than ten highly homologous variants, a TCR beta motif appeared characteristic of ankylosing spondylitis blood. Disease-linked clones were reportedly significantly enriched in matched ankylosing spondylitis synovial fluid.

This clonotype turned up a few times. Its specificity is not known. Germline-derived CDR1 and CDR2 are ENHRY and SYGVKD. V was pared by 3 bases and J by 5 bases, with 8 bases between. There are 13 residues in the CDR3. Making the TCR beta libraries involved quantitative 5'-RACE with molecular barcodes. TCRdb passed the 5' RACE reads through MiXCR, listing each CDR3 protein once. The sample contains about 96,000 distinct CDR3 sequences, about 8.1% of which appear only once. The chain carries TRBV10-3 and TRBJ1-5; D gene uncertain. The sequence was collected from a male donor with ankylosing spondylitis or in good health (not recorded which). The sequencing input was blood, either unsorted or a sorted T cell fraction (not recorded which). CDR3 bases: TGTGCCATCAGTGAACAGTCCGATCAGCCCCAGCATTTT. As protein: CAISEQSDQPQHF.